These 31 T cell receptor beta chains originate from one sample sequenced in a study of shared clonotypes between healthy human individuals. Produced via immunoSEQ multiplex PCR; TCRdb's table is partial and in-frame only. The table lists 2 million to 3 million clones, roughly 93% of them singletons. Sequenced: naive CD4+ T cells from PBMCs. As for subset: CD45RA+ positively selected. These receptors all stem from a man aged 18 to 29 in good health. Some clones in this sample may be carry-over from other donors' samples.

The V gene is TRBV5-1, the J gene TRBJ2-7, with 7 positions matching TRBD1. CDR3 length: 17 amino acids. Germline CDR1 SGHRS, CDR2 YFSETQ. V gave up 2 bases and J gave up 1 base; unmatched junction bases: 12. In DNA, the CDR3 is TGCGCCAGCAGCTTTCCTCCCGGGACAGATCAATCCTACGAGCAGTACTTC. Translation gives CASSFPPGTDQSYEQYF.

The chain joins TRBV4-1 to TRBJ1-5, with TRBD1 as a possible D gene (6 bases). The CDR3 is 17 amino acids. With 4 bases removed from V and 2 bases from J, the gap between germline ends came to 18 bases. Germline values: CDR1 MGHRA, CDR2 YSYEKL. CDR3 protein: CASSRGQSVQGNQPQHF. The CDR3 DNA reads TGCGCCAGCAGCCGGGGACAAAGCGTTCAGGGCAATCAGCCCCAGCATTTT.

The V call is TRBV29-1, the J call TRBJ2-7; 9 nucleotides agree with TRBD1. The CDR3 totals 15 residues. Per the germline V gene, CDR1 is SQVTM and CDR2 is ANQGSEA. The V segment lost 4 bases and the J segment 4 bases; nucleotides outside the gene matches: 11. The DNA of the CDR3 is TGCAGCGTTGTTTCCGGGACAGGGAAGTTATACGAGCAGTACTTC. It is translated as CSVVSGTGKLYEQYF.

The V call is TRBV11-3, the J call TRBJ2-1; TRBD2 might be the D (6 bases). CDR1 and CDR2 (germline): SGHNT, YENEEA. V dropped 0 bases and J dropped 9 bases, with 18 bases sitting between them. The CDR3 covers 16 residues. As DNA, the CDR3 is TGTGCCAGCAGCTTAGATCTATTTGGGGCGGGAATTGAGCAGTTCTTC. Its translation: CASSLDLFGAGIEQFF.

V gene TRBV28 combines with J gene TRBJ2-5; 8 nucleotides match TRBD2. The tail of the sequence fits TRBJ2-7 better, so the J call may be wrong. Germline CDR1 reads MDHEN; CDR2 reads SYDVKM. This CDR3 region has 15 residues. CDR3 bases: TGTGCCAGCAGGACTCAGGCGGGAGGCTCCTACGAGCAGTACTTC. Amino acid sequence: CASRTQAGGSYEQYF.

The CDR3, as DNA: TGTGCCAGCACCCGACGGCAGGCTCTCGAGCAGTACTTC. Amino acids: CASTRRQALEQYF. This rearrangement joins TRBV7-3 to TRBJ2-7; D not resolved. V was trimmed by 7 bases and J by 6 bases, leaving 16 bases between them. The V gene's germline CDR1 is SGHTA and CDR2 FQGTGA. CDR3 size: 13 residues. The full variable domain, with the rest looked up from reference TRBV7-3 and TRBJ2-7, is GAGVSQTPSNKVTEKGKYVELRCDPISGHTALYWYRQSLGQGPEFLIYFQGTGAADDSGLPNDRFFAVRPEGSVSTLKIQRTERGDSAVYLCASTRRQALEQYFGPGTRLTVT.

CDR3 bases: TGTGCCAGCAGCTTAAAAAGGAGCGGTAACCCCGGGGAGCTGTTTTTT. It encodes CASSLKRSGNPGELFF. The chain has TRBV7-3 and TRBJ2-2; TRBD2 is a possible D gene (5 bases). The germline V gene has CDR1 SGHTA and CDR2 FQGTGA. The V end was cut by 1 base, the J end by 6 bases, with 15 bases between. The CDR3 sequence is 16 residues long.

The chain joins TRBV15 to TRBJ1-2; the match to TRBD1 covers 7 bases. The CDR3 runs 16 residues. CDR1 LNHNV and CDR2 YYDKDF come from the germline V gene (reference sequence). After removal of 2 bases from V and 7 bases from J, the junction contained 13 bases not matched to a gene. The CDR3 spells CATSRPTTKQGTGYTF. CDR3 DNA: TGTGCCACCAGCAGACCGACGACTAAACAGGGGACTGGCTACACCTTC.

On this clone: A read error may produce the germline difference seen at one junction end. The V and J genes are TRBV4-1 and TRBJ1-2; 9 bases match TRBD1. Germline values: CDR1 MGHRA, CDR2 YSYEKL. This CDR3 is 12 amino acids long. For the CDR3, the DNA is TGCGCCAGCAGCCACGTACAGGGGGCGCGGGCCTTC. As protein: CASSHVQGARAF.

CDR3 loop: CASSWGVDEKLFF. The CDR3 nucleotides are TGTGCCAGCAGCTGGGGGGTAGATGAAAAACTGTTTTTT. This sequence joins TRBV5-4 and TRBJ1-4, with D possibly matching TRBD1 (5 bases). Looked up from germline, CDR1 is SGHNT and CDR2 is YYREEE (reference sequence). V dropped 3 bases and J dropped 6 bases, with 9 bases sitting between them. This CDR3 is built from 13 residues.

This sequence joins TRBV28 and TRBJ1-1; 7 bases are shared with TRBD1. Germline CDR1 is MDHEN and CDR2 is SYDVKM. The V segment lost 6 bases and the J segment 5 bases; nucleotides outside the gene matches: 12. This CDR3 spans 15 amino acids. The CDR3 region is CASSPWDQGGTEAFF. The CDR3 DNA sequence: TGTGCCAGCAGCCCGTGGGACCAGGGGGGAACTGAAGCTTTCTTT.

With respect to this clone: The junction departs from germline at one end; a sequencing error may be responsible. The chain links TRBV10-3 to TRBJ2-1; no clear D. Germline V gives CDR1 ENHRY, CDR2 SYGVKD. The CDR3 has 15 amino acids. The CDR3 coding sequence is TGTGCCATCAGGGAGTCGAGGAGCTCCTACAATGAGCAGTTCTTC. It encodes CAIRESRSSYNEQFF.

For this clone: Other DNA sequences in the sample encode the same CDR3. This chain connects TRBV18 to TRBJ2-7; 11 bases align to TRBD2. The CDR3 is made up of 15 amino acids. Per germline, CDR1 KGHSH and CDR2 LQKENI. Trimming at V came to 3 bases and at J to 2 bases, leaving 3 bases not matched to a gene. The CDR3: CASSPGTSGTYEQYF. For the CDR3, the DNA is TGTGCCAGCTCACCGGGGACTAGCGGAACCTACGAGCAGTACTTC.

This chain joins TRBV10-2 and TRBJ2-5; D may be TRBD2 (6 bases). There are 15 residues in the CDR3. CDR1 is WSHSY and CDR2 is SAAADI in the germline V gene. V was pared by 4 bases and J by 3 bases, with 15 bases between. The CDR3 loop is CASSGALGEEETQYF. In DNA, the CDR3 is TGCGCCAGCAGTGGGGCACTTGGGGAGGAAGAGACCCAGTACTTC.

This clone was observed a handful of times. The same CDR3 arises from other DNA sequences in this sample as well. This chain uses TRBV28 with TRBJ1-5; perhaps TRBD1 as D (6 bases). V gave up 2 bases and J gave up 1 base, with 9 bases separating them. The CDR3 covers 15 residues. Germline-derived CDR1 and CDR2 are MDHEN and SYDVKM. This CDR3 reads CASSLGQGSNQPQHF. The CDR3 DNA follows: TGTGCCAGCAGTTTAGGGCAGGGGAGCAATCAGCCCCAGCATTTT.

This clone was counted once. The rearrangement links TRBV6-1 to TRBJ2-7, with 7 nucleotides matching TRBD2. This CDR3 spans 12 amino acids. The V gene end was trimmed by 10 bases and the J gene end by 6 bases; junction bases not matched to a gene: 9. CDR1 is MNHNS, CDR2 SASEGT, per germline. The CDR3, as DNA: TGTGCCACCCACAGCGGCGGGGGCGAGCAGTACTTC. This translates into CATHSGGGEQYF.

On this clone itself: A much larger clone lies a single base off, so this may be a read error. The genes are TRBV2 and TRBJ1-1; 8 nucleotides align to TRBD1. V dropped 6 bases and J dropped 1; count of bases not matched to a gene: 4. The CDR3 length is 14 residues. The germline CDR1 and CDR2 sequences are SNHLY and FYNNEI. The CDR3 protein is CASSSGTGNTEAFF. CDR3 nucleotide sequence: TGTGCCAGCAGCTCCGGGACAGGGAACACTGAAGCTTTCTTT.

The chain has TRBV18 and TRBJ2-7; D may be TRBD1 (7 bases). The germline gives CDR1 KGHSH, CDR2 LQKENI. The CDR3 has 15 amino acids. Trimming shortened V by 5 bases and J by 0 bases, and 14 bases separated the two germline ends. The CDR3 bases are TGTGCCAGCTCAGCGGGACAGCTCGTCTCCTACGAGCAGTACTTC. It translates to CASSAGQLVSYEQYF.

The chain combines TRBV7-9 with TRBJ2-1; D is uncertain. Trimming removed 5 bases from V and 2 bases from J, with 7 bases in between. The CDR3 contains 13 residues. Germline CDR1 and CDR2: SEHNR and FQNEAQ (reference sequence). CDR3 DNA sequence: TGTGCCAGCAGCCCTCGGGCCTACAATGAGCAGTTCTTC. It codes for CASSPRAYNEQFF.

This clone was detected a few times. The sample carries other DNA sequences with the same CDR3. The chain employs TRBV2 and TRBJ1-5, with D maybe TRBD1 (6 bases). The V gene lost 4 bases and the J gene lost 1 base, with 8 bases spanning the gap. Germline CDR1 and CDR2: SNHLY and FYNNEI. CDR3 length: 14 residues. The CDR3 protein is CASSVQGSNQPQHF. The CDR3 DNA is TGTGCCAGCAGTGTACAGGGCAGCAATCAGCCCCAGCATTTT.

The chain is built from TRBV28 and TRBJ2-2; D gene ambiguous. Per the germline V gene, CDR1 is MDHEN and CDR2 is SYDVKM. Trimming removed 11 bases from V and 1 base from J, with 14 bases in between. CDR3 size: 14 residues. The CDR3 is CASRSNLNTGELFF. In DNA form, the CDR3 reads TGTGCCTCTCGGTCGAATTTGAACACCGGGGAGCTGTTTTTT. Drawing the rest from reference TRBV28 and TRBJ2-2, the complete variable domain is DVKVTQSSRYLVKRTGEKVFLECVQDMDHENMFWYRQDPGLGLRLIYFSYDVKMKEKGDIPEGYSVSREKKERFSLILESASTNQTSMYLCASRSNLNTGELFFGEGSRLTVL.

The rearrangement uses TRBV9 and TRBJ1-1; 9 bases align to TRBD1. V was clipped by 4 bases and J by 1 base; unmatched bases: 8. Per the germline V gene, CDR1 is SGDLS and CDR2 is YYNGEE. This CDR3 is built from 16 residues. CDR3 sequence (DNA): TGTGCCAGCAGCCCTAGGACAGGGGCGGGGAACACTGAAGCTTTCTTT. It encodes CASSPRTGAGNTEAFF.

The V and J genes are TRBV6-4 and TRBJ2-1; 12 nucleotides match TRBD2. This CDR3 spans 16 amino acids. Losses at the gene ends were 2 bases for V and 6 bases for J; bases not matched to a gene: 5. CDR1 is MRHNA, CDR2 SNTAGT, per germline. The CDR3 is CASSDPTSGSPNEQFF. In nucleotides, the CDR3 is TGTGCCAGCAGTGACCCGACTAGCGGGAGTCCCAATGAGCAGTTCTTC.

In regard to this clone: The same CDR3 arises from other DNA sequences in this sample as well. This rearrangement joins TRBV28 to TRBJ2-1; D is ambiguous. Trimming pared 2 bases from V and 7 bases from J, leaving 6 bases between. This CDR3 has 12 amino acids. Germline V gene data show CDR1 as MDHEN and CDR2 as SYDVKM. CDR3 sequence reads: CASSLVGNEQFF. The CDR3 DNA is TGTGCCAGCAGTTTAGTGGGAAATGAGCAGTTCTTC.

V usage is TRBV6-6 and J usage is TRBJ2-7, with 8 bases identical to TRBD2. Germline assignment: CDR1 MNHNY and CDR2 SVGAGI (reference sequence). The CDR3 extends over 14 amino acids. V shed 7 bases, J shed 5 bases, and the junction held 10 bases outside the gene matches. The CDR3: CASTRSGSNNEQYF. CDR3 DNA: TGTGCCAGCACCAGGAGCGGGAGTAACAACGAGCAGTACTTC.

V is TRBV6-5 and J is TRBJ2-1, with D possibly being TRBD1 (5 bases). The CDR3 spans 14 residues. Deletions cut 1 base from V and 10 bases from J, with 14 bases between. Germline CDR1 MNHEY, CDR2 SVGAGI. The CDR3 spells CASSYFRRAHEQFF. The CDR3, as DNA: TGTGCCAGCAGTTACTTCCGCAGGGCACACGAGCAGTTCTTC.

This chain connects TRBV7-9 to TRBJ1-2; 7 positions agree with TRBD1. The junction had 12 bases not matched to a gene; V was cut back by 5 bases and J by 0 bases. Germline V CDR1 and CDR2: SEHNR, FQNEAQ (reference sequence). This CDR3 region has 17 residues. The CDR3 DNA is TGTGCCAGCAGCCTCGTAAGGGGGCCCCCGGCTAACTATGGCTACACCTTC. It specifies CASSLVRGPPANYGYTF.

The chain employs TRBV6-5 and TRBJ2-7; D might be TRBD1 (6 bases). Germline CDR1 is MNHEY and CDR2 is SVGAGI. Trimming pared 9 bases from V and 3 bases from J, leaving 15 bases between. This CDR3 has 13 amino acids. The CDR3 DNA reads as TGTGCCAGTCGCATCGGACAGAGCTACGAGCAGTACTTC. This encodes CASRIGQSYEQYF.

The CDR3 loop reads CASKRLAVPTDTQYF. CDR3 sequence (DNA): TGTGCCAGTAAACGACTAGCCGTACCCACAGATACGCAGTATTTT. J is TRBJ2-3 and V is TRBV19; TRBD2 matches 7 bases. Trimming at V came to 7 bases and at J to 2 bases, leaving 9 bases not matched to a gene. The CDR3 has 15 residues. In germline, CDR1 is LNHDA, CDR2 SQIVND (reference sequence).

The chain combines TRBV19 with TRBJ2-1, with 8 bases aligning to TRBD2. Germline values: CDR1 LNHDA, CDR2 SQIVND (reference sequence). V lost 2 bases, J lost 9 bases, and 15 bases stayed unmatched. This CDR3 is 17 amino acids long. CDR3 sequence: CASSIPPSAGGLLEQFF. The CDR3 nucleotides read TGTGCCAGTAGTATACCCCCCTCTGCGGGAGGCCTTCTTGAGCAGTTCTTC.

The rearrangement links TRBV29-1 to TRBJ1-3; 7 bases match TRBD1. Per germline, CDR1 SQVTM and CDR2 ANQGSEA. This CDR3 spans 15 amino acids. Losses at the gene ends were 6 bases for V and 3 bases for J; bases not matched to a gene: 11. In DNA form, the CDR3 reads TGCAGCGTGACCGGGACAGCGGAGGGTGGAAACACCATATATTTT. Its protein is CSVTGTAEGGNTIYF.